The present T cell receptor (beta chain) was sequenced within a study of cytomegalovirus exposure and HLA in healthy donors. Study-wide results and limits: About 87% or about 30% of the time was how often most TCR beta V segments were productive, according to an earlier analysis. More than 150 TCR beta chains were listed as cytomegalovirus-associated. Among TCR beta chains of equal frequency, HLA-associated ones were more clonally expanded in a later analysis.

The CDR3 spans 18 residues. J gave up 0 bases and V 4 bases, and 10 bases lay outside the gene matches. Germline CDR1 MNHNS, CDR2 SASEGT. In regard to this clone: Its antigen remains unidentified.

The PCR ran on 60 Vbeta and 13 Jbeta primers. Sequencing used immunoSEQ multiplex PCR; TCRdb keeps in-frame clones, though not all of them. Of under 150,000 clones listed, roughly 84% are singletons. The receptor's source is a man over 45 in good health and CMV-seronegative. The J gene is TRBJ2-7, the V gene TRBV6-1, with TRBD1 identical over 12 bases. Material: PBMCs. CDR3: CASSGVLWDRGHSYEQYF. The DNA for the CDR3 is TGTGCCAGCAGTGGGGTACTTTGGGACAGGGGGCACTCCTACGAGCAGTACTTC.